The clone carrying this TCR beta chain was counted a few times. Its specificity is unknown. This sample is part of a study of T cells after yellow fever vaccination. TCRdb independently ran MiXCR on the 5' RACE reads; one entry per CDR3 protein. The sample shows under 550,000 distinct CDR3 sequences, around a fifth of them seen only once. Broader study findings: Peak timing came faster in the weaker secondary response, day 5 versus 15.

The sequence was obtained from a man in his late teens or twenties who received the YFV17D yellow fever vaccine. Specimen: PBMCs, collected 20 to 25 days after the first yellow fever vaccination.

DNA of the CDR3: TGTGCCAGCAGCCCGCCCGTTGGGGGCCAGGGAGATACGCAGTATTTT. As protein: CASSPPVGGQGDTQYF. The rearrangement joins TRBV3-1 to TRBJ2-3, with D perhaps matching TRBD1 (6 bases). CDR1 and CDR2 (germline): LGHDT, YNNKEL (reference sequence). The CDR3 extends over 16 amino acids. The V end lost 4 bases, the J end lost 5 bases, and 19 bases lay between the germline ends.